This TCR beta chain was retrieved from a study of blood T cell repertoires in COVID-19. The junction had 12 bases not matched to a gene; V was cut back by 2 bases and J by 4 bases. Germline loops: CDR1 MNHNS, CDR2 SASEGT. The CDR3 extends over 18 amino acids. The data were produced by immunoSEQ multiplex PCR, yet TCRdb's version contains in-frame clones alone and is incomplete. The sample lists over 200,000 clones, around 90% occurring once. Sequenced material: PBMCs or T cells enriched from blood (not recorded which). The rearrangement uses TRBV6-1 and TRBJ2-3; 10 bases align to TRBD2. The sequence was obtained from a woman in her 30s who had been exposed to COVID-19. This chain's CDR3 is CASSEFPLAGVSSDTQYF. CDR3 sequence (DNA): TGTGCCAGCAGTGAATTCCCGCTAGCGGGAGTATCTTCAGATACGCAGTATTTT.